Presented here are 21 T cell receptor beta chains from one specimen sequenced in a study of blood T cell repertoires in COVID-19. The method was immunoSEQ multiplex PCR; TCRdb's version includes in-frame clones alone and lacks a portion of them. The table lists approximately 170,000 clones, approximately 93% of them singletons. The source material was peripheral blood. These receptors were collected from a woman aged 60-70 years with COVID-19, enrolled during active disease.

The V call is TRBV7-2, the J call TRBJ1-2; unclear D gene. The germline gives CDR1 SGHTA, CDR2 FQGNSA. Trimming cost V 3 bases and J 4 bases, with 12 bases left between them. The CDR3 loop spans 14 amino acids. The CDR3 nucleotides read TGTGCCAGCAGCTTTTCGTACAGCCTCTATGGCTACACCTTC. This translates into CASSFSYSLYGYTF.

The V gene is TRBV6-2 or TRBV6-3, the J gene TRBJ1-5; no clear D gene. With 5 bases removed from V and 0 bases from J, the gap between germline ends came to 14 bases. Germline lookup yields CDR1 MNHEY and CDR2 SVGEGT. The CDR3 covers 16 residues. The CDR3: CASSPWLSNSNQPQHF. CDR3 sequence (DNA): TGTGCCAGCAGTCCCTGGTTGAGTAATAGCAATCAGCCCCAGCATTTT.

This clone was seen once. This sequence joins TRBV9 and TRBJ2-1, with D maybe TRBD1 (5 bases). V lost 0 bases to trimming and J lost 6 bases, with 13 bases between them. CDR1 SGDLS and CDR2 YYNGEE come from the germline V gene. The CDR3 is made up of 15 amino acids. The CDR3 nucleotides are TGTGCCAGCAGCGTAGCTCGGGTAGGGGTCAATGAGCAGTTCTTC. Residues: CASSVARVGVNEQFF.

The chain links TRBV11-2 to TRBJ1-4, with no clear D. Germline V lookup: CDR1 SGHAT, CDR2 FQNNGV. Trimming cost V 4 bases and J 4 bases, with 16 bases left between them. The length of the CDR3 is 16 residues. The DNA of the CDR3 is TGTGCCAGCAGCTCTGTCTCCGGGTCGTATAATGAAAAACTGTTTTTT. It is translated as CASSSVSGSYNEKLFF.

The V and J genes are TRBV19 and TRBJ2-2; 8 bases are shared with TRBD2. V lost 8 bases to trimming and J lost 2 bases; unmatched junction nucleotides: 4. Germline lookup yields CDR1 LNHDA and CDR2 SQIVND (reference sequence). The CDR3 is 14 residues long. The CDR3: CASGRGVNTGELFF. DNA for the CDR3: TGTGCCAGTGGGCGGGGGGTCAACACCGGGGAGCTGTTTTTT.

This clone is a singleton in its sample. CDR3 nucleotide sequence: TGTGCCAGCAGTCCAGGGGTTGAAAAACTGTTTTTT. Amino acid sequence: CASSPGVEKLFF. The chain joins TRBV2 to TRBJ1-4; perhaps TRBD1 as D (6 bases). V dropped 5 bases and J dropped 7 bases, with 8 bases sitting between them. The CDR3 has 12 amino acids. CDR1 and CDR2 from the germline V gene are SNHLY and FYNNEI.

J is TRBJ1-4 and V is TRBV28; 7 positions agree with TRBD1. V trimming: 4 bases; J trimming: 0 bases; junction bases outside the gene matches: 8. The germline CDR1 and CDR2 sequences are MDHEN and SYDVKM. This CDR3 has 17 amino acids. This CDR3 is CASSSTGQSATNEKLFF. CDR3 DNA: TGTGCCAGCAGTTCTACGGGACAGTCGGCAACTAATGAAAAACTGTTTTTT. Using reference TRBV28 and TRBJ1-4 for the parts outside the CDR3, the full variable domain is DVKVTQSSRYLVKRTGEKVFLECVQDMDHENMFWYRQDPGLGLRLIYFSYDVKMKEKGDIPEGYSVSREKKERFSLILESASTNQTSMYLCASSSTGQSATNEKLFFGSGTQLSVL.

The chain is built from TRBV18 and TRBJ1-1; D possibly corresponds to TRBD1 (6 bases). The V end lost 6 bases, the J end lost 0 bases, and 17 bases lay between the germline ends. CDR1 is KGHSH and CDR2 is LQKENI in the germline V gene. The CDR3 consists of 16 residues. The CDR3 nucleotides read TGTGCCAGCTCTCCCCTCACAGGGCCCATGAACACTGAAGCTTTCTTT. The encoded protein is CASSPLTGPMNTEAFF. The entire variable domain, with the rest obtained from reference TRBV18 and TRBJ1-1, is as follows: NAGVMQNPRHLVRRRGQEARLRCSPMKGHSHVYWYRQLPEEGLKFMVYLQKENIIDESGMPKERFSAEFPKEGPSILRIQQVVRGDSAAYFCASSPLTGPMNTEAFFGQGTRLTVV.

The chain combines TRBV12-2 with TRBJ2-3; the table's D call, TRBD2, was not checked against the DNA. TRBV12-2 is flagged as a pseudogene. The CDR3 totals 13 residues. CDR3: CASRLALPDTQYF. Written as DNA, the CDR3 is TGTGCAAGTCGCTTAGCTCTTCCGGATACGCAGTATTTT.

The V gene is TRBV27, the J gene TRBJ2-1; TRBD1 is a possible D gene (5 bases). In germline, CDR1 is MNHEY, CDR2 SMNVEV (reference sequence). This CDR3 region has 15 residues. V lost 5 bases, J lost 4 bases, and 15 bases lay in between. CDR3 protein: CASSPDLGPYNEQFF. The CDR3 DNA follows: TGTGCCAGCAGTCCCGACCTGGGGCCTTACAATGAGCAGTTCTTC.

J is TRBJ1-2 and V is TRBV19, with D hard to call. Germline CDR1 and CDR2: LNHDA and SQIVND (reference sequence). There are 11 residues in the CDR3. Trimming removed 5 bases at V and 2 bases at J, with 3 bases between. CDR3 protein: CASSPNYGYTF. CDR3 DNA sequence: TGTGCCAGTAGTCCAAACTATGGCTACACCTTC.

The genes are TRBV10-3 and TRBJ2-5; D is possibly TRBD1 (6 bases). Germline CDR1 is ENHRY and CDR2 is SYGVKD. The length of the CDR3 is 14 residues. V was pared by 10 bases and J by 4 bases, with 19 bases between. The chain's CDR3 is CATFGDTGSETQYF. As DNA, the CDR3 is TGTGCCACCTTCGGAGATACAGGGTCAGAGACCCAGTACTTC.

V and J are TRBV7-3 and TRBJ1-2, with TRBD1 as a possible D gene (5 bases). From germline, CDR1 is SGHTA and CDR2 FQGTGA. The CDR3 extends over 15 amino acids. The V gene lost 5 bases and the J gene lost 4 bases, with 17 bases spanning the gap. The CDR3 bases are TGTGCCAGCAGCACTAATGGGGGAGGCGGCTATGGCTACACCTTC. This encodes CASSTNGGGGYGYTF.

This clone is a singleton in its sample. The J gene is TRBJ1-6, the V gene TRBV7-2; weak D call: TRBD1 (6 bases). The germline gives CDR1 SGHTA, CDR2 FQGNSA. Trimming left V 7 bases short and J 7 bases short, with 20 bases between. This CDR3 comprises 16 residues. The CDR3 region is CASNTATGRTNSPLHF. In DNA form, the CDR3 reads TGTGCCAGCAACACCGCAACAGGGAGAACGAATTCACCCCTCCACTTT. The full variable domain, with the rest looked up from reference TRBV7-2 and TRBJ1-6, is GAGVSQSPSNKVTEKGKDVELRCDPISGHTALYWYRQSLGQGLEFLIYFQGNSAPDKSGLPSDRFSAERTGGSVSTLTIQRTQQEDSAVYLCASNTATGRTNSPLHFGNGTRLTVT.

The chain carries TRBV2 and TRBJ1-5; TRBD1 matches at 10 bases. Germline CDR1 reads SNHLY; CDR2 reads FYNNEI. J lost 4 bases, V lost 6 bases, and 3 bases had no gene match. The CDR3 is 14 residues long. The CDR3 sequence is CASSRDRGNQPQHF. The CDR3 DNA follows: TGTGCCAGCAGCCGGGACAGGGGAAATCAGCCCCAGCATTTT.

The J gene is TRBJ2-7, the V gene TRBV19, with 13 nucleotides matching TRBD2. This CDR3 contains 16 residues. Germline V gene lookup returns CDR1 LNHDA and CDR2 SQIVND (reference sequence). V dropped 6 bases and J dropped 6; count of bases not matched to a gene: 11. DNA of the CDR3: TGTGCCAGTAGAAGAGCAGGACTAGCGGGGGAAGCCGAGCAGTACTTC. The encoded protein is CASRRAGLAGEAEQYF.

The CDR3 here is CASSSGGHMNTEAFF. In DNA form, the CDR3 reads TGTGCCAGCAGTTCGGGGGGTCACATGAACACTGAAGCTTTCTTT. The chain joins TRBV27 to TRBJ1-1; a possible D gene is TRBD1 (5 bases). The CDR3 totals 15 residues. V gave up 4 bases and J gave up 0 bases, with 12 bases separating them. Germline V lookup: CDR1 MNHEY, CDR2 SMNVEV (reference sequence).

The chain uses TRBV25-1 and TRBJ1-4; D gene unclear. Germline loops: CDR1 MGHDK, CDR2 SYGVNS. V lost 4 bases to trimming and J lost 2 bases, with 11 bases between them. The CDR3 covers 15 residues. The CDR3 here is CASSALRGTNEKLFF. Written as DNA, the CDR3 is TGTGCCAGCAGTGCCCTCCGAGGGACTAATGAAAAACTGTTTTTT.

V gene TRBV19 combines with J gene TRBJ2-1; perhaps TRBD1 as D (5 bases). There are 14 residues in the CDR3. The germline V and J ends were trimmed by 1 base and 8 bases, with 12 bases remaining between them. Per the germline V gene, CDR1 is LNHDA and CDR2 is SQIVND (reference sequence). The CDR3, as DNA: TGTGCCAGTAGTATAGGGACACCGCCCGATGAGCAGTTCTTC. Translated, it gives CASSIGTPPDEQFF. Full variable domain (outside the CDR3, taken from reference TRBV19 and TRBJ2-1): DGGITQSPKYLFRKEGQNVTLSCEQNLNHDAMYWYRQDPGQGLRLIYYSQIVNDFQKGDIAEGYSVSREKKESFPLTVTSAQKNPTAFYLCASSIGTPPDEQFFGPGTRLTVL.

This chain joins TRBV2 and TRBJ2-1, with a possible D match to TRBD1 (6 bases). CDR1 and CDR2 from the germline V gene are SNHLY and FYNNEI. The V gene lost 8 bases and the J gene lost 12 bases, with 14 bases spanning the gap. The CDR3 covers 11 residues. The CDR3 nucleotides are TGTGCCAGCCAGACAGGACGTGGGCAGTTCTTC. Amino acids: CASQTGRGQFF.

This sequence joins TRBV9 and TRBJ1-3; the match to TRBD1 covers 7 bases. V trimming: 4 bases; J trimming: 2 bases; junction bases outside the gene matches: 3. The CDR3 is made up of 14 amino acids. The V gene's germline CDR1 is SGDLS and CDR2 YYNGEE. The CDR3 sequence: CASSTGTAGNTIYF. In DNA, the CDR3 is TGTGCCAGCAGCACAGGGACAGCTGGAAACACCATATATTTT.